This TCR beta chain was sequenced for a study of blood T cells in healthy people across ages. Each sample yielded at least 6 million isolated PBMCs. Concerning this clonotype: The target antigen is unknown.

A sample-barcoded 5' primer and a J-beta primer mix were used in a second PCR of roughly 7 to 11 cycles. Using its own MiXCR run on the 5' RACE reads, TCRdb lists one record per CDR3 protein. Here the sample spans about 780,000 distinct CDR3 sequences, about 47% being singletons. Germline V gene sequence: CDR1 SGHTA, CDR2 FQGNSA. CDR3 size: 14 residues. Trimming took 5 bases from V and 8 from J, leaving 17 bases between them. Overall study results and limits: Age advanced and TCR beta diversity per million T cells fell, roughly linearly.

This sequence originates from a man aged 80 or over in good health. The chain is built from TRBV7-2 and TRBJ2-3, with no clear D. Sequencing was performed on blood. The CDR3 loop reads CASSQDSGFGTQYF. The CDR3 nucleotides are TGTGCCAGCAGCCAGGATTCCGGGTTCGGTACGCAGTATTTT.